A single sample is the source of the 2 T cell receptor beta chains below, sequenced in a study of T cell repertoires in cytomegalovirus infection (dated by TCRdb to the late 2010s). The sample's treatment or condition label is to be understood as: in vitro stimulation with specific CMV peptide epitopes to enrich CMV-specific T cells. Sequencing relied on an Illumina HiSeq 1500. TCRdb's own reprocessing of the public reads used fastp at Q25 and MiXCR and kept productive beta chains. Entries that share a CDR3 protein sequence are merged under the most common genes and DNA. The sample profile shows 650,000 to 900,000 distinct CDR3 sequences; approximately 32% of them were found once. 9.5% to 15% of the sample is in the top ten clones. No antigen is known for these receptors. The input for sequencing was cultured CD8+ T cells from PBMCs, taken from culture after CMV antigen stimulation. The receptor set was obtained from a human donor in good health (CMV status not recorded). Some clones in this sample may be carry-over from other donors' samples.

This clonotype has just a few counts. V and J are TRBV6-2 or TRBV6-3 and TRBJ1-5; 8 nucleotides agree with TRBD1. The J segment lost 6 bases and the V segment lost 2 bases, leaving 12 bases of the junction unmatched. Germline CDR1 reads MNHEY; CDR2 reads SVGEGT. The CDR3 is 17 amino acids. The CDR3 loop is CASSYLARDRTIQPQHF. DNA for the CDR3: TGTGCCAGCAGTTACCTCGCCCGGGACAGGACCATTCAGCCCCAGCATTTT.

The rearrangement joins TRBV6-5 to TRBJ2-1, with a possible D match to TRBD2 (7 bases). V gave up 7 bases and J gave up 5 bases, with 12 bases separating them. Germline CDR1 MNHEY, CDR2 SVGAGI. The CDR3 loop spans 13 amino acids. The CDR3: CASTLGGDNEQFF. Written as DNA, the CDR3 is TGTGCCAGCACCTTAGGGGGGGACAATGAGCAGTTCTTC.